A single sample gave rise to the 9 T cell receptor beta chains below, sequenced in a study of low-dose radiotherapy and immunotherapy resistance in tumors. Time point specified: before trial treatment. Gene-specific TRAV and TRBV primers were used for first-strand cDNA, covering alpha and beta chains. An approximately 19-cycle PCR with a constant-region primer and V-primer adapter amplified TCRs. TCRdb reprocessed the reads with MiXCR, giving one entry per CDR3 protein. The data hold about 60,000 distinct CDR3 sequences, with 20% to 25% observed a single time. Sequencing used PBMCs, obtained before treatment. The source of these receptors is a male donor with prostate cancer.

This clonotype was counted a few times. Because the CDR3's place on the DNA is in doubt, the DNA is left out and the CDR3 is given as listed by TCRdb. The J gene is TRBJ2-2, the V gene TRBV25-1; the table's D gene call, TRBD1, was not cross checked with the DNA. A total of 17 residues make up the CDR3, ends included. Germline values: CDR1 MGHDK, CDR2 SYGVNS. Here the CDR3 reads CASSGGAGLGGELFFFF.

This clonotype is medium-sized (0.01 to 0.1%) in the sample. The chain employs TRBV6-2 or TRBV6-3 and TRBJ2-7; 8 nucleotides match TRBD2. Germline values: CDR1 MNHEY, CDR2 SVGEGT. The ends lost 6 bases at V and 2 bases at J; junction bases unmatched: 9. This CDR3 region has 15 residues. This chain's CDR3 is CASSKSGSATYEQYF. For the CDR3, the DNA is TGTGCCAGCAGCAAAAGCGGGAGCGCCACCTACGAGCAGTACTTC.

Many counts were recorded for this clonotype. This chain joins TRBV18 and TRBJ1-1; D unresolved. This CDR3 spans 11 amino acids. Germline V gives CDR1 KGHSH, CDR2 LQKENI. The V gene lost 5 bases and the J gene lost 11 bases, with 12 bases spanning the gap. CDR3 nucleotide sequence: TGTGCCAGCTCAGTTGGAACCGGCGCTTTCTTT. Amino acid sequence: CASSVGTGAFF.

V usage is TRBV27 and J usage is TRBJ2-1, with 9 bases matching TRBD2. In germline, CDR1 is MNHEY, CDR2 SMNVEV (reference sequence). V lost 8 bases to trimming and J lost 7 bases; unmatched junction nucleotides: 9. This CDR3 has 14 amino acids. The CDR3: CASWSRGGYNEQFF. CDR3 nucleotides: TGTGCCAGCTGGTCGCGGGGGGGGTATAATGAGCAGTTCTTC.

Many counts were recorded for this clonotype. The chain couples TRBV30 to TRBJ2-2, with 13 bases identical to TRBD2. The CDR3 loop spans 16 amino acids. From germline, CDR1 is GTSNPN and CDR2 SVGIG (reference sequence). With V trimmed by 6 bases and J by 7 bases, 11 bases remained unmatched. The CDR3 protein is CACRTSGGTALGELFF. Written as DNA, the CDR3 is TGTGCCTGTAGGACTAGCGGGGGCACTGCACTCGGGGAGCTGTTTTTT.

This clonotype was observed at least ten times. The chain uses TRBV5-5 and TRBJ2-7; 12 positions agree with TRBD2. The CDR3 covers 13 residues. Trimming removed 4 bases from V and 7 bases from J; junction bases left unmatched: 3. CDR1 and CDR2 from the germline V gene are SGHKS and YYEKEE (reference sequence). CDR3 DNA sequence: TGTGCCAGCAGCCGACTAGCGGGAGTGGAGCAGTACTTC. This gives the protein CASSRLAGVEQYF.

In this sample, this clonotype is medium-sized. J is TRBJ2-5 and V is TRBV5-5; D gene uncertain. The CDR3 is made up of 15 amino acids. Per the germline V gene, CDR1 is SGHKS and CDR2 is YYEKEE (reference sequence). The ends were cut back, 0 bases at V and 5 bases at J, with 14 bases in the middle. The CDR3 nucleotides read TGTGCCAGCAGCTTGGCCGAAGGCAAGCGCGAGACCCAGTACTTC. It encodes CASSLAEGKRETQYF.

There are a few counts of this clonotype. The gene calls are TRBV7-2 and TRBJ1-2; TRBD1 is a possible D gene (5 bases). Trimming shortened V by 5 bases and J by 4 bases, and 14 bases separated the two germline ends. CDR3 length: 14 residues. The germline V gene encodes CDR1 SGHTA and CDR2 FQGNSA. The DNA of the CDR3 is TGTGCCAGCAGCCCCGGAGGGGTAATCTATGGCTACACCTTC. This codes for CASSPGGVIYGYTF.

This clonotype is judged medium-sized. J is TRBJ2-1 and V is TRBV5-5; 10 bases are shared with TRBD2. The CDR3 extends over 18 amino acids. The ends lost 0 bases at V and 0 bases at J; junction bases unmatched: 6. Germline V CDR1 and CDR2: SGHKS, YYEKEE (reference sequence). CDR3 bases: TGTGCCAGCAGCTTGGGGGTAGCGGGGGGTAGCTCCTACAATGAGCAGTTCTTC. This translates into CASSLGVAGGSSYNEQFF.